This record covers a single T cell receptor beta chain. The antigen remains undetermined. These data originate in a study of TIL therapy for anti-PD-1-resistant metastatic lung cancer. Study summary: Several tumors were EGFR-mutant and two were ALK-rearranged.

The V gene's germline CDR1 is LNHDA and CDR2 SQIVND (reference sequence). The CDR3 is made up of 13 amino acids. Notes on the study in general: After infusion, TIL clonotypes partly replaced peripheral T cells and declined over months.

Sequencing used immunoSEQ v3. Assay used: immunoSEQ multiplex PCR; TCRdb lists only in-frame clones, some missing. The table records tens of thousands of clones, around 78% of them present only once. Described time point: pre-treatment sample, taken before nivolumab and TIL therapy. Adults with stage 4 NSCLC were enrolled in a phase I trial. The receptor was derived from a person aged 25-80 years with non-small cell lung cancer. This sample comprised blood, obtained at baseline. V is TRBV19 and J is TRBJ2-3; D is unclear. The CDR3 DNA sequence: TGTGCTGTGGGGAAATCAGGAACAGATACGCAGTATTTT. Protein: CAVGKSGTDTQYF.